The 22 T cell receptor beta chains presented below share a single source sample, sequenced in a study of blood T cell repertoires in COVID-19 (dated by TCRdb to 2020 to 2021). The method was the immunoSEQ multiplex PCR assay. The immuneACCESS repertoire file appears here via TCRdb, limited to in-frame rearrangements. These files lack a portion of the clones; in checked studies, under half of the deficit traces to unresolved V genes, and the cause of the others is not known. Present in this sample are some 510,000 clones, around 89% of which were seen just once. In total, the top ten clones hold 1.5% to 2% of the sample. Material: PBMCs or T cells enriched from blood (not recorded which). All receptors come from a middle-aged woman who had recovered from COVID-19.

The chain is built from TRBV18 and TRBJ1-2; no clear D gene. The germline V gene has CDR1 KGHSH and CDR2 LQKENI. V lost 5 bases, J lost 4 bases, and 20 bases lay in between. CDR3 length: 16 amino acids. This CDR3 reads CASSRSPRKPLYGYTF. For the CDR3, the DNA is TGTGCCAGCTCAAGAAGCCCCCGTAAGCCCCTCTATGGCTACACCTTC.

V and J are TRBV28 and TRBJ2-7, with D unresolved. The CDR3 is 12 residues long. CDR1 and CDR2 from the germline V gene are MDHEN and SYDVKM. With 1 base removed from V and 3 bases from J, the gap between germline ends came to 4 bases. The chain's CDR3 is CASSLSNYEQYF. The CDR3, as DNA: TGTGCCAGCAGTTTATCCAACTACGAGCAGTACTTC. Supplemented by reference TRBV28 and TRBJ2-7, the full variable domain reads DVKVTQSSRYLVKRTGEKVFLECVQDMDHENMFWYRQDPGLGLRLIYFSYDVKMKEKGDIPEGYSVSREKKERFSLILESASTNQTSMYLCASSLSNYEQYFGPGTRLTVT.

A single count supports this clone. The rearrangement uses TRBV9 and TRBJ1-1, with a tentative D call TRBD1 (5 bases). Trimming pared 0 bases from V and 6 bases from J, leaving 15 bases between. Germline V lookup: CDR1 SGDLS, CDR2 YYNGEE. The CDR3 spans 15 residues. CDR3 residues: CASSVARQGHAEAFF. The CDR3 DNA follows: TGTGCCAGCAGCGTAGCGAGGCAGGGTCACGCTGAAGCTTTCTTT.

The CDR3 loop reads CASSVEAGRNSYNEQFF. Here the CDR3 DNA reads TGTGCCAGCAGCGTAGAGGCCGGGAGAAACTCCTACAATGAGCAGTTCTTC. The chain carries TRBV9 and TRBJ2-1, with a possible D match to TRBD2 (6 bases). Trimming took off 0 bases at V and 0 bases at J, with 13 bases between the two ends. The length of the CDR3 is 17 residues. Germline V CDR1 and CDR2: SGDLS, YYNGEE.

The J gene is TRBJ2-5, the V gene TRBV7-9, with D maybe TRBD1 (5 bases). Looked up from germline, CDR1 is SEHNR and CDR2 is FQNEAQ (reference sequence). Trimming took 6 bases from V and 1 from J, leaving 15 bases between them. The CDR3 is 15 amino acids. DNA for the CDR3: TGTGCCAGCAGTAACCGGCCCCAGGGCCAAGAGACCCAGTACTTC. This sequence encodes CASSNRPQGQETQYF.

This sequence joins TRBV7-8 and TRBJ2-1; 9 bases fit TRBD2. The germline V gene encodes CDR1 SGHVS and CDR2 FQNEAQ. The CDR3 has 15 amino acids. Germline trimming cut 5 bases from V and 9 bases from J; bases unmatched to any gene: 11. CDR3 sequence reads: CASSPLTAGGGEQFF. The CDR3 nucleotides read TGTGCCAGCAGCCCTCTAACGGCGGGAGGGGGTGAGCAGTTCTTC.

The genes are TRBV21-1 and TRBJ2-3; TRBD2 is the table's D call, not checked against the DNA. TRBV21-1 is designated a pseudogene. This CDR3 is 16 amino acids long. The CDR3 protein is CASSKESEGRSDTQYF. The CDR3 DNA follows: TGTGCCAGCAGCAAAGAGTCCGAGGGGAGGTCAGATACGCAGTATTTT.

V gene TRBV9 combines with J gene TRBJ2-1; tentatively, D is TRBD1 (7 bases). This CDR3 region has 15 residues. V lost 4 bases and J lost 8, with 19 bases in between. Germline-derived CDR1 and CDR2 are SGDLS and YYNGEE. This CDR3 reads CASSPGGKGAYEQFF. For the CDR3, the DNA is TGTGCCAGCAGCCCCGGGGGTAAGGGGGCCTATGAGCAGTTCTTC.

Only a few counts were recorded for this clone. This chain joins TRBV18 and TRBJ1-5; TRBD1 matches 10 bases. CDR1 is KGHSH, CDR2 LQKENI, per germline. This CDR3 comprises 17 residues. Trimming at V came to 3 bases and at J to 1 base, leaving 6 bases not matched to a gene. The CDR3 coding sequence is TGTGCCAGCTCACCGAGTTTGGGACAGGGGAGCAATCAGCCCCAGCATTTT. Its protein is CASSPSLGQGSNQPQHF.

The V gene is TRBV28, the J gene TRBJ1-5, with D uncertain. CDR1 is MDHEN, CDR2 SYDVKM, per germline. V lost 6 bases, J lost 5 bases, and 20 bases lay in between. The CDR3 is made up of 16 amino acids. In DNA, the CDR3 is TGTGCCAGCAGCCAAACCCCTCAGGTAGTGGATCAGCCCCAGCATTTT. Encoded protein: CASSQTPQVVDQPQHF.

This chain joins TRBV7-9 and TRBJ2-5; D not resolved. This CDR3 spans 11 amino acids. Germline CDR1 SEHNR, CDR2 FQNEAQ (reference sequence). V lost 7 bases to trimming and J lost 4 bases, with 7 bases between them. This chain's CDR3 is CASTPGETQYF. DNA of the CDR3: TGTGCCAGCACCCCGGGAGAGACCCAGTACTTC.

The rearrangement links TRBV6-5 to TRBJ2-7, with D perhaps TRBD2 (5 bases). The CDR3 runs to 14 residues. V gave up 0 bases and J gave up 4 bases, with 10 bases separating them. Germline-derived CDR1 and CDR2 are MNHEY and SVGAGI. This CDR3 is CASSYSTIGYEQYF. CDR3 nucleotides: TGTGCCAGCAGTTACTCGACTATAGGATACGAGCAGTACTTC.

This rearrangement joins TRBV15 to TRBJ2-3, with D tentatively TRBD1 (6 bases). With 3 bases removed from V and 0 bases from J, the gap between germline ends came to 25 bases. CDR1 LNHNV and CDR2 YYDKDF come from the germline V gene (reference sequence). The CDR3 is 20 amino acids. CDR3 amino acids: CATSRPLGLLGQSSTDTQYF. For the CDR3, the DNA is TGTGCCACCAGCAGGCCCTTAGGTCTTTTAGGACAGTCGAGCACAGATACGCAGTATTTT. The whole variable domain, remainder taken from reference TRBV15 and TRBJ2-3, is DAMVIQNPRYQVTQFGKPVTLSCSQTLNHNVMYWYQQKSSQAPKLLFHYYDKDFNNEADTPDNFQSRRPNTSFCFLDIRSPGLGDTAMYLCATSRPLGLLGQSSTDTQYFGPGTRLTVL.

The DNA of the CDR3 is TGTGCCAGCAGACCACAGGGGACCTATGGCTACACCTTC. Translating gives CASRPQGTYGYTF. The chain recombines TRBV6-5 with TRBJ1-2, with 7 bases identical to TRBD1. The V and J ends lost 6 bases and 4 bases, in that order; junction bases with no gene match: 5. The CDR3 is made up of 13 amino acids. Germline V lookup: CDR1 MNHEY, CDR2 SVGAGI.

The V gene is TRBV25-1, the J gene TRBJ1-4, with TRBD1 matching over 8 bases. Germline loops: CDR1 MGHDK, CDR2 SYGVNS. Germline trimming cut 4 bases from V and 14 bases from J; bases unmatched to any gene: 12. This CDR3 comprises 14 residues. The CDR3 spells CASSGARGQAWLFF. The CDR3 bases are TGTGCCAGCAGTGGGGCCAGGGGGCAAGCGTGGCTGTTTTTT.

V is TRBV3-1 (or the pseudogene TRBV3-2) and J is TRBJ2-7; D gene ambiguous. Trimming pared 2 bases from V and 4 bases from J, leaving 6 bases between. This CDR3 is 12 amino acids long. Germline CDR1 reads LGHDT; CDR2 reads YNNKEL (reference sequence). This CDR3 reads CASSQSGYEQYF. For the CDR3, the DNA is TGTGCCAGCAGCCAATCGGGTTACGAGCAGTACTTC.

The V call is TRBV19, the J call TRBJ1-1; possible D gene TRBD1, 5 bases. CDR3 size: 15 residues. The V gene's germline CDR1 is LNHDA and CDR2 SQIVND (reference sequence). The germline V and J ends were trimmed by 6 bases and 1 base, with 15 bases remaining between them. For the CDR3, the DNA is TGTGCCAGTAGGCCCGGGGGGGACGGGAACACTGAAGCTTTCTTT. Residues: CASRPGGDGNTEAFF.

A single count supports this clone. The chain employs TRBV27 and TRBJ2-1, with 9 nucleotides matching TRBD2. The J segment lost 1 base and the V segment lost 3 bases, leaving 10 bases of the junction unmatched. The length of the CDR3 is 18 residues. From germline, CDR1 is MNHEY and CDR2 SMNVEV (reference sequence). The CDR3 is CASSFQREVFGSYNEQFF. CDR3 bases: TGTGCCAGCAGTTTTCAGCGGGAGGTTTTCGGTTCCTACAATGAGCAGTTCTTC.

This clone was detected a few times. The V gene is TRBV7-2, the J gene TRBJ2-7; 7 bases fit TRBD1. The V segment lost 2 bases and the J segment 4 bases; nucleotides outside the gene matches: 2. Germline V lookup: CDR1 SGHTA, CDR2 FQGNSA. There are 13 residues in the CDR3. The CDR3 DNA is TGTGCCAGCAGCTTAACAGGGGAGTACGAGCAGTACTTC. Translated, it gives CASSLTGEYEQYF.

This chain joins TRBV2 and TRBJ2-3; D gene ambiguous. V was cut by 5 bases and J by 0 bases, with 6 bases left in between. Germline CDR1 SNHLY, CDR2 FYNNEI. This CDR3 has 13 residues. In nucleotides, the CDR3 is TGTGCCAGCAGTTACTCGAGCACAGATACGCAGTATTTT. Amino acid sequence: CASSYSSTDTQYF.

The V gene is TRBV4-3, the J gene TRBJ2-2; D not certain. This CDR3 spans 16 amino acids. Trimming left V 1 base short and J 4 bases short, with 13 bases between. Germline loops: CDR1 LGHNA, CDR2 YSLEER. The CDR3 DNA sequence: TGCGCCAGCAGCCAAGTCCGAATAGAGCTCACCGGGGAGCTGTTTTTT. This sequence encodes CASSQVRIELTGELFF.

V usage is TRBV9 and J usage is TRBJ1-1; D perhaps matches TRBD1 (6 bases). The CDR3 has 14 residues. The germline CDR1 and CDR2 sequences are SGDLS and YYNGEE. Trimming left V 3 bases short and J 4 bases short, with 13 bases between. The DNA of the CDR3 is TGTGCCAGCAGCGGGACAGCTCAGGGCACTGAAGCTTTCTTT. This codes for CASSGTAQGTEAFF.